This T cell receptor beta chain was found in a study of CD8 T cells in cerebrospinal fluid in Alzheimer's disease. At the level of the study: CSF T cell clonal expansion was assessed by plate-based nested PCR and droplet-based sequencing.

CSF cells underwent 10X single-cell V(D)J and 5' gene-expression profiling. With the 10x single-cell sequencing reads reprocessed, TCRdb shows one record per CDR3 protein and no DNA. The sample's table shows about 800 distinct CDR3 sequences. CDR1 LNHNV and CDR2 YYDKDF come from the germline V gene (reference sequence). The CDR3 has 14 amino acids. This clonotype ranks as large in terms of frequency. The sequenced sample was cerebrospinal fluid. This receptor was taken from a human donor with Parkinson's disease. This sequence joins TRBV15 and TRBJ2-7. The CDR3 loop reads CATSRAFDTSEQYF.